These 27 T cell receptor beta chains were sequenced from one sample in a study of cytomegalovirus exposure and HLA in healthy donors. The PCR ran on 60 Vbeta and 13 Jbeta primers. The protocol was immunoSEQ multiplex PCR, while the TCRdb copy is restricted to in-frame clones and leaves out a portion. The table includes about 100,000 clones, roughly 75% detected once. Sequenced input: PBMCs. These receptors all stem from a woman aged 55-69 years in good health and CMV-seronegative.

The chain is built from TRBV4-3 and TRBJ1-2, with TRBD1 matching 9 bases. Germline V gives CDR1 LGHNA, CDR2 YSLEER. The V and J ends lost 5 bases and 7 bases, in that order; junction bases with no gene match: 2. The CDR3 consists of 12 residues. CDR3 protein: CASSDRGAGYTF. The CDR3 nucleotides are TGCGCCAGCAGCGACAGGGGGGCTGGCTACACCTTC.

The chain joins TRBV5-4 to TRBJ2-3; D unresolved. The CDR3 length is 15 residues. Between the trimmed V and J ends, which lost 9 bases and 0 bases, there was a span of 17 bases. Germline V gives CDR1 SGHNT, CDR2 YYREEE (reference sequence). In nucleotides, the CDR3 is TGTGCCACAGGCCTATCCACATCTAGCACAGATACGCAGTATTTT. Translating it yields CATGLSTSSTDTQYF.

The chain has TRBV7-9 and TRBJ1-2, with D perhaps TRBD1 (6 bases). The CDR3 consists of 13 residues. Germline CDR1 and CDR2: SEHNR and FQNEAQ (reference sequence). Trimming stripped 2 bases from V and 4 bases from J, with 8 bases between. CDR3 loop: CASSLQGFYGYTF. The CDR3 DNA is TGTGCCAGCAGCTTACAGGGGTTCTATGGCTACACCTTC.

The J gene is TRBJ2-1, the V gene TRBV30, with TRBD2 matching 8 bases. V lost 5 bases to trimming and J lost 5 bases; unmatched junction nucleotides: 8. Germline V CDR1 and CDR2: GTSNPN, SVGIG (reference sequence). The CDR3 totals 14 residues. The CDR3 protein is CAWEIIAGHNEQFF. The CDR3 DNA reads TGTGCCTGGGAGATCATAGCGGGACACAATGAGCAGTTCTTC. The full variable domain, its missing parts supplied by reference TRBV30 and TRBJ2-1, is SQTIHQWPATLVQPVGSPLSLECTVEGTSNPNLYWYRQAAGRGLQLLFYSVGIGQISSEVPQNLSASRPQDRQFILSSKKLLLSDSGFYLCAWEIIAGHNEQFFGPGTRLTVL.

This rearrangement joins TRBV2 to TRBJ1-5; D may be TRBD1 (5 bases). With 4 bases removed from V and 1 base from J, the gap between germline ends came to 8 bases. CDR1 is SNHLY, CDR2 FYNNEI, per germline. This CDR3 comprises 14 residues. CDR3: CASSARQSNQPQHF. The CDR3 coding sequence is TGTGCCAGCAGTGCACGACAGAGCAATCAGCCCCAGCATTTT.

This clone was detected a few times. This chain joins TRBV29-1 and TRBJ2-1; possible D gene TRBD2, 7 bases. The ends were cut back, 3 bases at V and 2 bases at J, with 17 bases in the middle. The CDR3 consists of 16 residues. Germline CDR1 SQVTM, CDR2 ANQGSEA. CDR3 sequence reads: CSVDGLAEGAYNEQFF. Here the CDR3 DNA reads TGCAGCGTTGACGGCCTAGCGGAGGGGGCCTACAATGAGCAGTTCTTC.

As DNA, the CDR3 is TGTGCCAGCAGCTTAAGGGGACAAGAGACCCAGTACTTC. Translating it yields CASSLRGQETQYF. V and J are TRBV7-2 and TRBJ2-5, with D perhaps TRBD1 (5 bases). CDR3 size: 13 residues. The germline gives CDR1 SGHTA, CDR2 FQGNSA. V lost 2 bases and J lost 2, with 6 bases in between.

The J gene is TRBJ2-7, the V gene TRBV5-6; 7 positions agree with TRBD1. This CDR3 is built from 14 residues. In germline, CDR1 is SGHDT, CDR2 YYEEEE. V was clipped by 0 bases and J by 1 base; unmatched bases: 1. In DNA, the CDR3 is TGTGCCAGCAGCTTGGGACAGGGTTCCTACGAGCAGTACTTC. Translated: CASSLGQGSYEQYF.

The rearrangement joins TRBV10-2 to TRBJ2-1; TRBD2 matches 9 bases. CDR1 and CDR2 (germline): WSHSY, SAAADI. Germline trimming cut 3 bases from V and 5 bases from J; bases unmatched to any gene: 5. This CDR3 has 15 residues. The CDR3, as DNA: TGCGCCAGCAGTGAATCTAGCGGGATTAACAATGAGCAGTTCTTC. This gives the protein CASSESSGINNEQFF.

The CDR3 coding sequence is TGTGCCAGTACACCGGGACAAACTTCACTTTATGGCTACACCTTC. Residues: CASTPGQTSLYGYTF. The genes are TRBV19 and TRBJ1-2, with a weak D call TRBD1 (6 bases). Trimming stripped 7 bases from V and 5 bases from J, with 20 bases between. There are 15 residues in the CDR3. Germline CDR1 and CDR2: LNHDA and SQIVND (reference sequence).

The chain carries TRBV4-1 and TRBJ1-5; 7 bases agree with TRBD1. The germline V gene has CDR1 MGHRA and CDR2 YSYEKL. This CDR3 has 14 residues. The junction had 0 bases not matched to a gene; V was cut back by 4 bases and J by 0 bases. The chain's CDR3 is CASSRTGSNQPQHF. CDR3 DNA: TGCGCCAGCAGCCGGACAGGTAGCAATCAGCCCCAGCATTTT.

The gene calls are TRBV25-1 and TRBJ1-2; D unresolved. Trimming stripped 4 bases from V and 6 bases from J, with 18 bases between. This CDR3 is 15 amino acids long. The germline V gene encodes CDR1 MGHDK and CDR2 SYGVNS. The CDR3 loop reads CASSGEARSRDGYTF. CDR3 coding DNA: TGTGCCAGCAGTGGTGAGGCACGGAGTCGGGATGGCTACACCTTC.

The DNA of the CDR3 is TGTGCCAGCAGTTCAATCCGGGACAGGGTGGAGACCCAGTACTTC. As protein: CASSSIRDRVETQYF. The chain combines TRBV6-5 with TRBJ2-5; 9 positions agree with TRBD1. The CDR3 totals 15 residues. Germline CDR1 reads MNHEY; CDR2 reads SVGAGI. The J segment lost 5 bases and the V segment lost 4 bases, leaving 8 bases of the junction unmatched.

The CDR3 region has the DNA TGTGCCAGTACTATCCGGGGACAGGGGGCGGGAGAGACCCAGTACTTC. Its translation: CASTIRGQGAGETQYF. The chain uses TRBV25-1 and TRBJ2-5, with 12 bases identical to TRBD1. V was clipped by 9 bases and J by 4 bases; unmatched bases: 12. This CDR3 is 16 amino acids long. The germline V gene encodes CDR1 MGHDK and CDR2 SYGVNS.

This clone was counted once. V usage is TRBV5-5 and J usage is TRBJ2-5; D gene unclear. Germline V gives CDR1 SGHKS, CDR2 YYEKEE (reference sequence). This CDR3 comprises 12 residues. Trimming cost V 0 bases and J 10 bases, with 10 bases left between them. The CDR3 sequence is CASSLGPGLQYF. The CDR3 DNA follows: TGTGCCAGCAGCTTGGGTCCAGGCCTCCAGTACTTC.

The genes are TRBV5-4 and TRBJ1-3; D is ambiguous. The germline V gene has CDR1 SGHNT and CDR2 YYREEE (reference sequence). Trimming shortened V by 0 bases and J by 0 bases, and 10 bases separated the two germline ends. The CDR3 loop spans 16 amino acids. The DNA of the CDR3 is TGTGCCAGCAGCTTGGCCGCAGGAACCTCTGGAAACACCATATATTTT. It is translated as CASSLAAGTSGNTIYF.

The CDR3: CASSEGSGVGRYEQYF. The CDR3 bases are TGTGCCAGCAGTGAAGGCTCAGGGGTCGGTCGCTACGAGCAGTACTTC. The V call is TRBV25-1, the J call TRBJ2-7; D possibly corresponds to TRBD1 (6 bases). CDR3 length: 16 residues. Germline values: CDR1 MGHDK, CDR2 SYGVNS. V dropped 2 bases and J dropped 3 bases, with 17 bases sitting between them.

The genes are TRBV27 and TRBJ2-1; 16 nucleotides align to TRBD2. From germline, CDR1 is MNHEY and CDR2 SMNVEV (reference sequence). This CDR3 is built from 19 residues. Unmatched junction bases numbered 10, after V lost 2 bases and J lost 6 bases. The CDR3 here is CASSLQGLAGGFPSNEQFF. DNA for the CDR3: TGTGCCAGCAGTTTACAGGGACTAGCGGGAGGGTTCCCCTCCAATGAGCAGTTCTTC.

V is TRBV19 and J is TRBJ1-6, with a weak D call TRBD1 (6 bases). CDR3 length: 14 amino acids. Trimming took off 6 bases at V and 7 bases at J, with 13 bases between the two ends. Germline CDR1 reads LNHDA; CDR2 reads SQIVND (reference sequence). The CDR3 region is CASSTGPPNSPLHF. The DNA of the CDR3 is TGTGCCAGTAGCACAGGGCCACCCAATTCACCCCTCCACTTT.

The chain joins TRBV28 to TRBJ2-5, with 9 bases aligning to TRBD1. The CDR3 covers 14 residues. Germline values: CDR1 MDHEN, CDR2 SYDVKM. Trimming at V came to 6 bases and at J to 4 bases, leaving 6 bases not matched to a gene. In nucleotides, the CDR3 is TGTGCCAGCAGCTCGACAGGGGGTAGAGAGACCCAGTACTTC. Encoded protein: CASSSTGGRETQYF.

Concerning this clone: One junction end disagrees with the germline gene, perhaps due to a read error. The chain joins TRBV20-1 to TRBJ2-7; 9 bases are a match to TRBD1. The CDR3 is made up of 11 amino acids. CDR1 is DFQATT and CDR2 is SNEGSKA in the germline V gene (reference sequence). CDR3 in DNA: TGCAGTGCTTTGGACAGGGGCGGGTTTTTGTTC. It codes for CSALDRGGFLF.

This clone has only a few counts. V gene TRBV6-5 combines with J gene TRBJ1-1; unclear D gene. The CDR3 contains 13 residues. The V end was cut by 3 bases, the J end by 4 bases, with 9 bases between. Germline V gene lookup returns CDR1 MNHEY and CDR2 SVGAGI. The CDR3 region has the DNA TGTGCCAGCAGTTATCGCGGGCGCACTGAAGCTTTCTTT. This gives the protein CASSYRGRTEAFF.

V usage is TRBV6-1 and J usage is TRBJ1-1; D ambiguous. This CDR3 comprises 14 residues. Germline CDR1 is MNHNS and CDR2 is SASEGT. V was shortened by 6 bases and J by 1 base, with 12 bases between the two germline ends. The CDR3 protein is CASSPRYENTEAFF. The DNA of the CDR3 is TGTGCCAGCAGCCCTCGGTATGAGAACACTGAAGCTTTCTTT.

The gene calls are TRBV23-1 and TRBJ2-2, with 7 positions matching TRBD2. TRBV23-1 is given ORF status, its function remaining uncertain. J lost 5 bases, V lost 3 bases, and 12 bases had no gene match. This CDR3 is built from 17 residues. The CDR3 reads CASSHHGRGVTTGELFF. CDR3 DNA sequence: TGCGCCAGCAGTCACCACGGTCGGGGGGTGACGACCGGGGAGCTGTTTTTT.

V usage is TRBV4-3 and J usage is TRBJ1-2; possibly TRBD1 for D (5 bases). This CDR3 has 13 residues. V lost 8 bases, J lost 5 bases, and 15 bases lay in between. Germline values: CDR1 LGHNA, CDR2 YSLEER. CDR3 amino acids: CASSPTVDYGYTF. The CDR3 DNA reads TGCGCCAGCTCCCCGACAGTCGATTATGGCTACACCTTC.

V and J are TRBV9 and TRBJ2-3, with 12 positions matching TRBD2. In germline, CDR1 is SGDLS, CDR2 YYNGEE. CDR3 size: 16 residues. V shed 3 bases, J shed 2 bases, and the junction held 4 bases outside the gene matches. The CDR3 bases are TGTGCCAGCAGCGCAGGACTAGCGGGATTCACAGATACGCAGTATTTT. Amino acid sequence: CASSAGLAGFTDTQYF.

The CDR3 reads CASSQDEAIYGYTF. The DNA for the CDR3 is TGCGCCAGCAGCCAAGATGAGGCAATCTATGGCTACACCTTC. This sequence joins TRBV4-1 and TRBJ1-2, with D uncertain. The CDR3 covers 14 residues. Trimming took 0 bases from V and 4 from J, leaving 9 bases between them. Germline CDR1 MGHRA, CDR2 YSYEKL.